In this sample, the clone carrying this T cell receptor beta chain turned up a few times. Germline V CDR1 and CDR2: SGHTA, FQGTGA. The CDR3 runs 15 residues. The ends were cut back, 3 bases at V and 5 bases at J, with 16 bases in the middle. TCRdb called the 5' RACE reads again in MiXCR, with one record for every CDR3 protein. The sample yields 250,000 or so distinct CDR3 sequences, roughly 8.7% seen once. This record belongs to a study of identical twins. This sample was also put to use in a study of yellow fever vaccine responses in identical twins.

This sequence originates from a woman younger than 35 in good health. The chain uses TRBV7-3 and TRBJ2-5, with D possibly being TRBD1 or TRBD2 (5 bases each). Sequencing was performed on CD8+ T cells sorted from blood. For the CDR3, the DNA is TGTGCCAGCAGCTTTATTGGGGGTTGGTCGGAGACCCAGTACTTC. Protein product: CASSFIGGWSETQYF.